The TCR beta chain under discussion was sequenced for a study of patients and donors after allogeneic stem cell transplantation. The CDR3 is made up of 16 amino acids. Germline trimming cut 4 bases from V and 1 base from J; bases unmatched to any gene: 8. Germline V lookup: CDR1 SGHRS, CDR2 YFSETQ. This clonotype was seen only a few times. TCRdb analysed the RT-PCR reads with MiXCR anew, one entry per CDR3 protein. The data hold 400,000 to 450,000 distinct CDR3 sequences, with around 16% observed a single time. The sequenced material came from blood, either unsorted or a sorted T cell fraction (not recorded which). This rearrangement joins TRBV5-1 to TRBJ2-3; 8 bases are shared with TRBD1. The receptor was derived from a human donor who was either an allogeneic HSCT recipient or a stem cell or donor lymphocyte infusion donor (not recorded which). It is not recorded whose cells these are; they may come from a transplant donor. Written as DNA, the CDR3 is TGCGCCAGCAGCATAACAGGGGGGTACGGCACAGATACGCAGTATTTT. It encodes CASSITGGYGTDTQYF.